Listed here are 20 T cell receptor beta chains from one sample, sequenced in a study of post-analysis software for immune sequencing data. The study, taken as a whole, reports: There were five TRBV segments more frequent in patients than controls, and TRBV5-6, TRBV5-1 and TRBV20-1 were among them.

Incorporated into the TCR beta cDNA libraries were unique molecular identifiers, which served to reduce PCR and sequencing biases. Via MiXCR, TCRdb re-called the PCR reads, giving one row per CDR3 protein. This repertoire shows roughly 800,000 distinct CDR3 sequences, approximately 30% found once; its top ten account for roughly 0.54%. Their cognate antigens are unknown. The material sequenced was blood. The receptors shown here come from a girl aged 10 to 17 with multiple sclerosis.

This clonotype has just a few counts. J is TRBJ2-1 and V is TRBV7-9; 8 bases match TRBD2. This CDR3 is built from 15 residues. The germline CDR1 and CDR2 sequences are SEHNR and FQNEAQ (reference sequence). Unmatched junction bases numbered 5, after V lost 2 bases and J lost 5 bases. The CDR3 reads CASSLILAENNEQFF. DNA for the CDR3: TGTGCCAGCAGCTTAATACTAGCGGAGAACAATGAGCAGTTCTTC.

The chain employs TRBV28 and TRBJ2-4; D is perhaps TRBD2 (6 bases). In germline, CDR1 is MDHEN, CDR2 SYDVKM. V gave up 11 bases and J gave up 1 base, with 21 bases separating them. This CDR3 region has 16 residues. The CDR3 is CAGGDVGIGAKNIQYF. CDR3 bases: TGTGCCGGCGGGGATGTGGGCATCGGGGCCAAAAACATTCAGTACTTC. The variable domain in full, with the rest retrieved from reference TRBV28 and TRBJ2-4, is DVKVTQSSRYLVKRTGEKVFLECVQDMDHENMFWYRQDPGLGLRLIYFSYDVKMKEKGDIPEGYSVSREKKERFSLILESASTNQTSMYLCAGGDVGIGAKNIQYFGAGTRLSVL.

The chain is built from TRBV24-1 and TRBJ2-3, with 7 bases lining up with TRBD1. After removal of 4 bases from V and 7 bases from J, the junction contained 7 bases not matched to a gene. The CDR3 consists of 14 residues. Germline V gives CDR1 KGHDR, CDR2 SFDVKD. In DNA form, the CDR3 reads TGTGCCACCAGTGACAGGGGGTTGGGTAATACGCAGTATTTT. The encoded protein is CATSDRGLGNTQYF.

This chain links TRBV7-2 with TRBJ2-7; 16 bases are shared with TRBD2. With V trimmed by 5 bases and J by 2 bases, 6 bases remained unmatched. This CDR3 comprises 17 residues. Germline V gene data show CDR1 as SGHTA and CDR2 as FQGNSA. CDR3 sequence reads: CASSVGLAGGPTYEQYF. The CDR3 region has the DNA TGTGCCAGCAGCGTGGGACTAGCGGGAGGGCCCACCTACGAGCAGTACTTC.

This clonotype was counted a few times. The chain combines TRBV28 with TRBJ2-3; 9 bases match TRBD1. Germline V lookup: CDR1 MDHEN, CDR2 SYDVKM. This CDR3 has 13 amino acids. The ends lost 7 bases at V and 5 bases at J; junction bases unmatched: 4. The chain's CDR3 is CASIRGQGDTQYF. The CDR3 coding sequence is TGTGCCAGCATAAGGGGACAGGGAGATACGCAGTATTTT. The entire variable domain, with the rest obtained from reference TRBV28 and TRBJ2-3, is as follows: DVKVTQSSRYLVKRTGEKVFLECVQDMDHENMFWYRQDPGLGLRLIYFSYDVKMKEKGDIPEGYSVSREKKERFSLILESASTNQTSMYLCASIRGQGDTQYFGPGTRLTVL.

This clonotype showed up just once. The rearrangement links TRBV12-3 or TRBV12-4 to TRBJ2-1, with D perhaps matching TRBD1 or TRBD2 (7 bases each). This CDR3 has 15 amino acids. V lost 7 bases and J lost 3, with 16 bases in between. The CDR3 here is CASMAAGGVYNEQFF. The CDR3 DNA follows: TGTGCCAGCATGGCCGCAGGGGGGGTCTACAATGAGCAGTTCTTC.

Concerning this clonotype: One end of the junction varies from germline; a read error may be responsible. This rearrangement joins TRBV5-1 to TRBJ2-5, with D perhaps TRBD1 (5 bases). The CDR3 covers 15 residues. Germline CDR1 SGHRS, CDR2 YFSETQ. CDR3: CAGSLQGLGQETQYF. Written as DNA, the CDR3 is TGCGCCGGCAGCCTGCAGGGATTGGGGCAAGAGACCCAGTACTTC.

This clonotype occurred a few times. CDR3 residues: CASSYVPGNTEAFF. DNA of the CDR3: TGTGCCAGCAGTTACGTCCCGGGGAACACTGAAGCTTTCTTT. The V and J genes are TRBV6-5 and TRBJ1-1, with D unclear. Trimming removed 2 bases from V and 1 base from J, with 8 bases in between. The CDR3 length is 14 residues. Germline V lookup: CDR1 MNHEY, CDR2 SVGAGI.

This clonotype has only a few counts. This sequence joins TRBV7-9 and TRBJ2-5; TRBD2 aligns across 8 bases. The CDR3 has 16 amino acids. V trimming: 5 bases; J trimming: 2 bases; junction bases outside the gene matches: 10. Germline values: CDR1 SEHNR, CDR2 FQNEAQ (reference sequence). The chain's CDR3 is CASSHGSGADQETQYF. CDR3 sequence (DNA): TGTGCCAGCAGCCACGGTAGCGGGGCGGATCAAGAGACCCAGTACTTC. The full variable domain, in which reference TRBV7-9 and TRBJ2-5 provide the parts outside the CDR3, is DTGVSQNPRHKITKRGQNVTFRCDPISEHNRLYWYRQTLGQGPEFLTYFQNEAQLEKSRLLSDRFSAERPKGSFSTLEIQRTEQGDSAMYLCASSHGSGADQETQYFGPGTRLLVL.

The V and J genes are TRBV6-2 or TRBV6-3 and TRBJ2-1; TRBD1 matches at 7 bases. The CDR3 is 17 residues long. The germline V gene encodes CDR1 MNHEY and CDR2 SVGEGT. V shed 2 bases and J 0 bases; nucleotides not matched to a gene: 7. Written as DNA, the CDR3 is TGTGCCAGCAGTTACACTAAAGGGACAGCCTCCTACAATGAGCAGTTCTTC. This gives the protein CASSYTKGTASYNEQFF.

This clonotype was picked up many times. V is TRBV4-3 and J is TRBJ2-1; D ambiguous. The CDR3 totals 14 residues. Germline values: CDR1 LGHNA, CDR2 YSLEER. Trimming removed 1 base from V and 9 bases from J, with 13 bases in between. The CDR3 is CASSQAGWFGEQFF. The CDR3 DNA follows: TGCGCCAGCAGCCAAGCGGGCTGGTTCGGTGAGCAGTTCTTC.

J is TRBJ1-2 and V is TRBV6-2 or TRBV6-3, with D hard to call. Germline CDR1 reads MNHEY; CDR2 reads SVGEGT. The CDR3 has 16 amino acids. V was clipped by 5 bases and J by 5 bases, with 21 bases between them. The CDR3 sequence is CASSPTGWQLSYGYTF. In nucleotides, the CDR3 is TGTGCCAGCAGTCCGACCGGATGGCAACTCTCTTATGGCTACACCTTC.

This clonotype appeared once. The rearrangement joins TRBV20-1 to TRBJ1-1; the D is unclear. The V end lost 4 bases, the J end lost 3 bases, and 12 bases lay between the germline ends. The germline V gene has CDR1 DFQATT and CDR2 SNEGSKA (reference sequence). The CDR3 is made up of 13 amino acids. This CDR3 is CSANDPRDTEAFF. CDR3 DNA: TGCAGTGCTAATGACCCGAGGGACACTGAAGCTTTCTTT.

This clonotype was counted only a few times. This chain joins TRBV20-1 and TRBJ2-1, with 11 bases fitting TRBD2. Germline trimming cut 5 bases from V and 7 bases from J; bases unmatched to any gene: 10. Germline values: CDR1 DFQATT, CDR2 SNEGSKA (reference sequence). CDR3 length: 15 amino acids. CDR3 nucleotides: TGCAGTGCTCCGAGACTAGCGGGGTGGGATAATGAGCAGTTCTTC. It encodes CSAPRLAGWDNEQFF.

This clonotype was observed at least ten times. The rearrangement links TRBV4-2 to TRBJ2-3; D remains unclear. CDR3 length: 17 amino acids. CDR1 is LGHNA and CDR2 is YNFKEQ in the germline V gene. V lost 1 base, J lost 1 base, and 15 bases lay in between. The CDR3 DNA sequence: TGTGCCAGCAGCCAAGCTCGTGAGTGGGGTGGCACAGATACGCAGTATTTT. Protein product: CASSQAREWGGTDTQYF.

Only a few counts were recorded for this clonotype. The CDR3 here is CASRTAWGGLYNEQFF. CDR3 coding DNA: TGTGCCAGCAGAACTGCTTGGGGGGGGCTTTACAATGAGCAGTTCTTC. This sequence joins TRBV12-3 or TRBV12-4 and TRBJ2-1, with D possibly being TRBD2 (7 bases). The germline V and J ends were trimmed by 6 bases and 4 bases, with 19 bases remaining between them. CDR3 size: 16 residues.

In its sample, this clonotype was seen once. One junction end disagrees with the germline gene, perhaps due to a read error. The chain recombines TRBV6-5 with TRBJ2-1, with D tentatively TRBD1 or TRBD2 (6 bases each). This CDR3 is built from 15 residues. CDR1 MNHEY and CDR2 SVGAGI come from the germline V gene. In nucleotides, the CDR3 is TGTGCCAGCAAACACGGGGGCCTCTCCTACGATGAGCAGTTCTTC. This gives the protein CASKHGGLSYDEQFF.

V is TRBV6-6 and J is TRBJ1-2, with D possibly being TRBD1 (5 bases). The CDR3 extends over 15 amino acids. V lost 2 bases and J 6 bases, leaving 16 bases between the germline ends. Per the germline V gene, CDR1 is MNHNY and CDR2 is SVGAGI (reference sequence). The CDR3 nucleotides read TGTGCCAGCAGTTACCATGGAGGGGAGGCAGATGGCTACACCTTC. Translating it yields CASSYHGGEADGYTF.

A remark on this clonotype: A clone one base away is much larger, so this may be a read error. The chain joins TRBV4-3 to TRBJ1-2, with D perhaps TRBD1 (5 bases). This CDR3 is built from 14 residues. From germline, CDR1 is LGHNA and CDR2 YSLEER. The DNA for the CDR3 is TGCGCCAACAGCCAAGGGAGGGGTAACTATGGCTACACCTTC. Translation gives CANSQGRGNYGYTF.

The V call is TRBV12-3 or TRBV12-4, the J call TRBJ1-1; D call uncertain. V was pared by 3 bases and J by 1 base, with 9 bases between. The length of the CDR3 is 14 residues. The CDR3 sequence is CASSFVFGNTEAFF. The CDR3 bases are TGTGCCAGCAGTTTCGTCTTCGGGAACACTGAAGCTTTCTTT.